These 24 T cell receptor beta chains came from one sample sequenced in a study of blood T cells in healthy people across ages. Combining a sample-barcoded 5' primer with a J-beta primer mix, a second PCR ran for about 7 to 11 cycles. TCRdb ran MiXCR on the 5' RACE reads and lists one entry per CDR3 protein. The sample comprises 1.5 million to 2 million distinct CDR3 sequences, roughly 30% of which are singletons, and 10% to 12% rests with the top ten. The sequencing input was blood. These receptors were collected from a woman between 25 and 40 years old in good health.

In its sample, this clonotype was seen many times. The chain is built from TRBV29-1 and TRBJ2-1, with no clear D. The V gene's germline CDR1 is SQVTM and CDR2 ANQGSEA. V lost 3 bases and J 7 bases, leaving 7 bases between the germline ends. CDR3 length: 11 amino acids. CDR3 sequence reads: CSVDWLNEQFF. Written as DNA, the CDR3 is TGCAGCGTTGATTGGCTGAATGAGCAGTTCTTC.

CDR3 sequence (DNA): TGTGCCAGCAGCGGCGAGAGGGGGAGCACTGAAGCTTTCTTT. It codes for CASSGERGSTEAFF. The rearrangement uses TRBV9 and TRBJ1-1; D possibly corresponds to TRBD1 (6 bases). The CDR3 runs 14 residues. With 3 bases removed from V and 4 bases from J, the gap between germline ends came to 13 bases. Looked up from germline, CDR1 is SGDLS and CDR2 is YYNGEE.

The chain is built from TRBV12-3 or TRBV12-4 and TRBJ1-1, with TRBD1 matching 9 bases. This CDR3 is built from 15 residues. The V gene end was trimmed by 5 bases and the J gene end by 1 base; junction bases not matched to a gene: 5. CDR3 loop: CASSVPGQGNTEAFF. The CDR3 nucleotides read TGTGCCAGCAGTGTACCGGGACAGGGGAACACTGAAGCTTTCTTT.

In the case of this clonotype: This may be a read error, as it is one base from a much larger clone. The chain links TRBV4-1 to TRBJ2-3; TRBD1 matches at 9 bases. This CDR3 contains 17 residues. V trimming: 4 bases; J trimming: 3 bases; junction bases outside the gene matches: 11. Germline V gene data show CDR1 as MGHRA and CDR2 as YSYEKL. The CDR3 loop reads CASSLPGTGMGTDTQYF. The CDR3 DNA reads TGCGCCAGCAGCCTCCCCGGGACAGGGATGGGAACAGATACGCAGTATTTT.

V and J are TRBV20-1 and TRBJ2-3; TRBD2 matches 11 bases. V lost 4 bases and J lost 4; bases outside the gene matches: 7. This CDR3 spans 15 amino acids. Germline assignment: CDR1 DFQATT and CDR2 SNEGSKA (reference sequence). The CDR3 DNA is TGCAGTGCTAAGGGACTAGCGGAAGTAGCAGATACGCAGTATTTT. Amino acids: CSAKGLAEVADTQYF.

The chain couples TRBV10-1 to TRBJ2-5; TRBD1 or TRBD2 may be the D gene (5 bases each). This CDR3 is 14 amino acids long. The germline V gene has CDR1 WNHNN and CDR2 SYGVQD (reference sequence). Trimming took 9 bases from V and 1 from J, leaving 15 bases between them. The CDR3 sequence is CARKVWGFQETQYF. Here the CDR3 DNA reads TGCGCCAGGAAGGTCTGGGGGTTCCAAGAGACCCAGTACTTC.

The rearrangement links TRBV7-2 to TRBJ1-2; D gene ambiguous. Germline V lookup: CDR1 SGHTA, CDR2 FQGNSA. V was clipped by 5 bases and J by 3 bases, with 10 bases between them. The CDR3 has 13 residues. The CDR3 DNA reads as TGTGCCAGCAGCACGGACTACCACTATGGCTACACCTTC. This gives the protein CASSTDYHYGYTF.

In its sample, this clonotype was seen a few times. V is TRBV15 and J is TRBJ2-7; the match to TRBD2 covers 13 bases. Per the germline V gene, CDR1 is LNHNV and CDR2 is YYDKDF (reference sequence). The CDR3 is 20 residues long. V was clipped by 1 base and J by 3 bases; unmatched bases: 15. The CDR3 nucleotides are TGTGCCACCAGCAGAGTCCCTGGGACTAGCGGGACAAACACCCTCTACGAGCAGTACTTC. Amino acids: CATSRVPGTSGTNTLYEQYF. Full variable domain (remainder filled in from reference TRBV15 and TRBJ2-7): DAMVIQNPRYQVTQFGKPVTLSCSQTLNHNVMYWYQQKSSQAPKLLFHYYDKDFNNEADTPDNFQSRRPNTSFCFLDIRSPGLGDTAMYLCATSRVPGTSGTNTLYEQYFGPGTRLTVT.

The chain recombines TRBV6-5 with TRBJ2-4; 8 bases map to TRBD2. Germline lookup yields CDR1 MNHEY and CDR2 SVGAGI. The CDR3 extends over 14 amino acids. The V gene end was trimmed by 0 bases and the J gene end by 14 bases; junction bases not matched to a gene: 9. Written as DNA, the CDR3 is TGTGCCAGCAGTTACTCAACCGGGACCGGGAGGGAGTACTTC. Translation: CASSYSTGTGREYF.

There are many counts of this clonotype. The chain uses TRBV10-3 and TRBJ2-7, with 12 positions matching TRBD1. The germline CDR1 and CDR2 sequences are ENHRY and SYGVKD. The CDR3 extends over 14 amino acids. V lost 4 bases and J lost 6; bases outside the gene matches: 4. The CDR3 loop reads CAISGGTGGLEQYF. DNA for the CDR3: TGTGCCATCAGTGGAGGGACAGGGGGCCTCGAGCAGTACTTC.

The chain joins TRBV15 to TRBJ2-7; TRBD1 matches 11 bases. V was pared by 5 bases and J by 5 bases, with 8 bases of the junction left unmatched. This CDR3 is built from 15 residues. The V gene's germline CDR1 is LNHNV and CDR2 YYDKDF (reference sequence). CDR3 loop: CATSVGDRGFDEQYF. CDR3 coding DNA: TGTGCCACCAGCGTTGGGGACAGGGGGTTCGACGAGCAGTACTTC.

The rearrangement links TRBV6-1 to TRBJ2-5; perhaps D is TRBD1 or TRBD2 (5 bases each). The DNA end favors TRBJ2-7, so the J call may be wrong. The CDR3 contains 15 residues. The germline CDR1 and CDR2 sequences are MNHNS and SASEGT. In DNA, the CDR3 is TGTGCCAGCAGTGAAGACGGGGCAGGGTTTAGCGAGCAGTACTTC. This encodes CASSEDGAGFSEQYF.

The chain carries TRBV21-1 and TRBJ1-1. TRBV21-1 is termed a pseudogene. CDR3 length equals 12 residues. DNA for the CDR3: TGTGCCAGCAGCAACCGGAGGACTGAAGCTTTCTTT. Translated, it gives CASSNRRTEAFF.

The V and J genes are TRBV12-3 or TRBV12-4 and TRBJ2-7; 14 bases are a match to TRBD2. This CDR3 region has 16 residues. Trimming removed 6 bases from V and 3 bases from J; junction bases left unmatched: 7. Here the CDR3 DNA reads TGTGCCAGCAGCCCAGGGACTAGCGGGGGATTCTACGAGCAGTACTTC. As protein: CASSPGTSGGFYEQYF.

This clonotype was picked up many times. The CDR3 loop reads CASSLNRGPLYF. The CDR3 DNA follows: TGTGCCAGCAGCTTAAATAGAGGTCCACTGTACTTC. This rearrangement joins TRBV7-3 to TRBJ2-7; D unresolved. The germline V and J ends were trimmed by 1 base and 12 bases, with 13 bases remaining between them. The CDR3 is 12 amino acids. Germline V gene lookup returns CDR1 SGHTA and CDR2 FQGTGA.

This clonotype has at least ten counts. This rearrangement joins TRBV29-1 to TRBJ2-1; D possibly corresponds to TRBD2 (5 bases). The V end was cut by 4 bases, the J end by 2 bases, with 12 bases between. CDR3 size: 14 residues. Germline CDR1 reads SQVTM; CDR2 reads ANQGSEA. The CDR3 region has the DNA TGCAGCGTTGGGTCCAGCGGCCCCTACAATGAGCAGTTCTTC. Protein product: CSVGSSGPYNEQFF.

A few counts support this clonotype. V gene TRBV20-1 combines with J gene TRBJ1-1; unclear D gene. This CDR3 contains 12 residues. The V end lost 6 bases, the J end lost 4 bases, and 12 bases lay between the germline ends. Germline values: CDR1 DFQATT, CDR2 SNEGSKA (reference sequence). CDR3 DNA sequence: TGCAGTGCCCTGAGTTGGGGCACTGAAGCTTTCTTT. Translation gives CSALSWGTEAFF.

This clonotype was found a few times. The chain has TRBV7-9 and TRBJ2-5, with no clear D. Trimming took 0 bases from V and 2 from J, leaving 10 bases between them. The germline gives CDR1 SEHNR, CDR2 FQNEAQ (reference sequence). The CDR3 extends over 15 amino acids. The CDR3: CASSLAPQPQETQYF. The CDR3 bases are TGTGCCAGCAGCTTAGCGCCACAACCTCAAGAGACCCAGTACTTC. Based on the CDR3 plus reference TRBV7-9 and TRBJ2-5, the full variable domain is DTGVSQNPRHKITKRGQNVTFRCDPISEHNRLYWYRQTLGQGPEFLTYFQNEAQLEKSRLLSDRFSAERPKGSFSTLEIQRTEQGDSAMYLCASSLAPQPQETQYFGPGTRLLVL.

This clonotype came up a few times. The chain recombines TRBV18 with TRBJ2-7; the match to TRBD2 covers 7 bases. The CDR3 covers 15 residues. V was clipped by 0 bases and J by 0 bases; unmatched bases: 2. The germline V gene has CDR1 KGHSH and CDR2 LQKENI. The CDR3 is CASSPPLAVSYEQYF. The CDR3 region has the DNA TGTGCCAGCTCACCACCTCTAGCGGTCTCCTACGAGCAGTACTTC. Drawing the rest from reference TRBV18 and TRBJ2-7, the complete variable domain is NAGVMQNPRHLVRRRGQEARLRCSPMKGHSHVYWYRQLPEEGLKFMVYLQKENIIDESGMPKERFSAEFPKEGPSILRIQQVVRGDSAAYFCASSPPLAVSYEQYFGPGTRLTVT.

V and J are TRBV6-6 and TRBJ2-1, with 7 bases fitting TRBD2. Germline CDR1 and CDR2: MNHNY and SVGAGI (reference sequence). V lost 8 bases and J lost 0; bases outside the gene matches: 7. This CDR3 region has 15 residues. The CDR3 region is CASLGSGRSYNEQFF. The CDR3, as DNA: TGTGCCAGCCTAGGTAGCGGGCGCTCCTACAATGAGCAGTTCTTC.

The chain has TRBV6-2 or TRBV6-3 and TRBJ2-1, with 7 bases matching TRBD2. Germline V gene data show CDR1 as MNHEY and CDR2 as SVGEGT. The J segment lost 7 bases and the V segment lost 5 bases, leaving 11 bases of the junction unmatched. The length of the CDR3 is 15 residues. CDR3 loop: CASSTLVGTTNEQFF. CDR3 in DNA: TGTGCCAGCAGTACTCTCGTCGGGACTACTAATGAGCAGTTCTTC.

CDR3 sequence: CASSLKGAGTGELFF. As DNA, the CDR3 is TGTGCCAGCAGTTTAAAAGGGGCGGGGACCGGGGAGCTGTTTTTT. The gene calls are TRBV28 and TRBJ2-2; tentatively, D is TRBD2 (6 bases). This CDR3 contains 15 residues. The V and J ends lost 2 bases and 5 bases respectively, with 12 bases between them. The germline V gene encodes CDR1 MDHEN and CDR2 SYDVKM.

This clonotype was counted only a few times. The chain couples TRBV11-2 to TRBJ2-1, with D possibly being TRBD2 (5 bases). Trimming stripped 5 bases from V and 4 bases from J, with 21 bases between. This CDR3 is 17 amino acids long. The germline V gene has CDR1 SGHAT and CDR2 FQNNGV. The CDR3 region has the DNA TGTGCCAGCAGCCCCCTAAGGAGAGGGAGTGGGTACAATGAGCAGTTCTTC. Its translation is CASSPLRRGSGYNEQFF.

This clonotype was seen many times. This chain uses TRBV4-1 with TRBJ2-1, with 10 bases that match TRBD2. Germline CDR1 and CDR2: MGHRA and YSYEKL. Trimming at V came to 2 bases and at J to 7 bases, leaving 5 bases not matched to a gene. The CDR3 covers 15 residues. Here the CDR3 DNA reads TGCGCCAGCAGCCAACTAGCGGGGGCTGAGAATGAGCAGTTCTTC. Its translation: CASSQLAGAENEQFF.